This TCR beta chain is from a study of T cell responses to AZD1222 COVID-19 vaccine. Broader study findings: CD4 TCRs linked to vaccination spanned spike, dominating at 160-218 and 743-854. Increases in Spike-specific TCR breadth and depth were seen after two AZD1222 doses. Nearly half of spike-specific TCRs reportedly target unmutated variant regions.

The CDR3 sequence is 13 residues long. In germline, CDR1 is SGHDT, CDR2 YYEEEE. V lost 0 bases, J lost 5 bases, and 9 bases lay in between. The assay was immunoSEQ multiplex PCR, and TCRdb's table has in-frame clones only and misses some. The top ten hold approximately 10% of the sample, which has 150,000 to 200,000 clones, 70% to 90% seen once. Regarding this clone: Its specificity is unknown.

This receptor was taken from an adult who received the AZD1222 COVID-19 vaccine. This chain connects TRBV5-6 to TRBJ2-7, with TRBD1 as a possible D gene (6 bases). The input for sequencing was peripheral blood, taken 28 days after the second AZD1222 dose. CDR3 loop: CASSLVGAHEQYF. The CDR3 DNA is TGTGCCAGCAGCTTGGTGGGGGCCCACGAGCAGTACTTC.